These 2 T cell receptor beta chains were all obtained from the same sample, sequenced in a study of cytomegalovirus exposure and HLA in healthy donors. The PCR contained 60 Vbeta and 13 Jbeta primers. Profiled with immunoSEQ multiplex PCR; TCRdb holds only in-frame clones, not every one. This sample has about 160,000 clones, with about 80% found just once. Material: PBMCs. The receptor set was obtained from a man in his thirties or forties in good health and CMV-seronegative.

The DNA for the CDR3 is TGTGCCAGCAGCCGACAGGGGGTAGGCGGGGAGCTGTTTTTT. It codes for CASSRQGVGGELFF. The gene calls are TRBV5-6 and TRBJ2-2, with 9 bases that match TRBD1. Germline V gives CDR1 SGHDT, CDR2 YYEEEE. The junction had 5 bases not matched to a gene; V was cut back by 4 bases and J by 7 bases. The CDR3 loop spans 14 amino acids.

CDR3 residues: CASNLWTKAFF. The CDR3 nucleotides read TGTGCCAGCAACCTCTGGACAAAAGCTTTCTTT. V usage is TRBV2 and J usage is TRBJ1-1, with a tentative D call TRBD1 (5 bases). The CDR3 length is 11 residues. The V end lost 7 bases, the J end lost 9 bases, and 12 bases lay between the germline ends. Germline-derived CDR1 and CDR2 are SNHLY and FYNNEI.